The 2 T cell receptor beta chains given below trace back to one sample, sequenced in a study of OX40 agonist ivuxolimab in advanced cancers. Sequenced by immunoSEQ multiplex PCR; TCRdb stores in-frame clones only, minus some. This sample has approximately 58,000 clones; more than 75% occur once, and the top ten carry under 3%. The material sequenced was CD4+ or CD8+ T cells sorted from blood, taken in a trial of the OX40 agonist ivuxolimab. Receptors were obtained from an adult with an advanced solid tumor such as melanoma, head and neck, liver or kidney cancer.

V usage is TRBV6-1 and J usage is TRBJ2-2; weak D call: TRBD1 (6 bases). This CDR3 has 16 residues. V lost 3 bases and J 0 bases, leaving 11 bases between the germline ends. Germline V lookup: CDR1 MNHNS, CDR2 SASEGT. CDR3: CASSEVTGPNTGELFF. DNA for the CDR3: TGTGCCAGCAGTGAGGTGACAGGTCCGAACACCGGGGAGCTGTTTTTT.

In this sample, this clone turned up a few times. V gene TRBV7-6 combines with J gene TRBJ1-2; D gene unclear. This CDR3 contains 14 residues. Trimming removed 5 bases from V and 7 bases from J, with 17 bases in between. Germline assignment: CDR1 SGHVS and CDR2 FNYEAQ. The CDR3 protein is CASSKDPSDRGYTF. CDR3 DNA sequence: TGTGCCAGCAGCAAGGACCCCTCTGATCGTGGCTACACCTTC.